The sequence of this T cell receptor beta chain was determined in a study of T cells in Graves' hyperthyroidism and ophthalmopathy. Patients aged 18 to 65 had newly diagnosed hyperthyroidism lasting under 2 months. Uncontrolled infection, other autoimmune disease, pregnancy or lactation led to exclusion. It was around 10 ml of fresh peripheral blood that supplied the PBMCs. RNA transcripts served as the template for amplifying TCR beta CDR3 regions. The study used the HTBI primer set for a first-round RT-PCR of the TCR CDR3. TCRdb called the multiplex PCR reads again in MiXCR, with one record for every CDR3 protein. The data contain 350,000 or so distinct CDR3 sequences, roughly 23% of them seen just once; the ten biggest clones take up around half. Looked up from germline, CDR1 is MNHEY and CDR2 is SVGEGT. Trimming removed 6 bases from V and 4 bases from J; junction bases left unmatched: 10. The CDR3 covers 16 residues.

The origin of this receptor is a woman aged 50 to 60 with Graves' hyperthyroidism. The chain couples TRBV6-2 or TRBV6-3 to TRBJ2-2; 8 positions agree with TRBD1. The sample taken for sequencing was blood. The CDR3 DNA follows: TGTGCCAGCAGGGCTCCAGGGGGCGCGTCCACCGGGGAGCTGTTTTTT. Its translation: CASRAPGGASTGELFF.